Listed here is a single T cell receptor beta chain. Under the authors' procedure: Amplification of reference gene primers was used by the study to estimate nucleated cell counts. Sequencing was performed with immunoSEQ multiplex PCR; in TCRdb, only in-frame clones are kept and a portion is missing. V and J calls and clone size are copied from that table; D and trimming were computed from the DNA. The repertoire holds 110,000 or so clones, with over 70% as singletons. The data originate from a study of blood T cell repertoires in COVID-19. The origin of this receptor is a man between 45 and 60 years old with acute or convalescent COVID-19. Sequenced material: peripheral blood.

This CDR3 reads CASSLGTGGGGNYGYTF. CDR3 DNA: TGTGCCAGCAGCCTCGGGACAGGGGGTGGGGGTAACTATGGCTACACCTTC. The chain uses TRBV4-2 and TRBJ1-2; 11 bases fit TRBD1. This CDR3 is 17 amino acids long. Losses at the gene ends were 4 bases for V and 1 base for J; bases not matched to a gene: 8. Germline CDR1 LGHNA, CDR2 YNFKEQ.